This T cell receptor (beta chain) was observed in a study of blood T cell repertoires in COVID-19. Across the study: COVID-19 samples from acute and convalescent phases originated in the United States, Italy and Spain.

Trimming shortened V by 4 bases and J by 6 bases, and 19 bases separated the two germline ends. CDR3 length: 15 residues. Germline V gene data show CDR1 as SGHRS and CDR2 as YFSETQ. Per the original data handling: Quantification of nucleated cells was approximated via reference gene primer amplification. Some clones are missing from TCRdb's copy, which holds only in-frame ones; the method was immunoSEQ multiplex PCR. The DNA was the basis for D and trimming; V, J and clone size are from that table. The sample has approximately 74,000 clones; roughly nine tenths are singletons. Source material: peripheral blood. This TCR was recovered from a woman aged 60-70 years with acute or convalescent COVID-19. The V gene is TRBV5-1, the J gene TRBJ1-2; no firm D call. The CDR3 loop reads CASSRPDGVRNGYTF. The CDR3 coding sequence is TGCGCCAGCAGCCGACCGGACGGGGTTAGGAATGGCTACACCTTC.